A single sample gave rise to the 29 T cell receptor beta chains below, sequenced in a study of beta chain features in type 1 diabetes (dated by TCRdb to 2016 to 2019). Their antigens are not known. The paper's findings and limits, for the study overall: In all four CD4+ subsets, TCRB CDR3 length was moderately but significantly shorter in type 1 diabetes patients.

The method behind the library was the immunoSEQ multiplex PCR assay. The entire amount of isolated RNA was reverse transcribed using the High Capacity cDNA Reverse Transcription Kit, so the sequenced TCRB transcripts were expressed ones. TCRdb holds this immuneACCESS table with in-frame rearrangements only. Some clones are missing; in checked studies, unresolved V genes explain under half, and the rest has no known cause. Here the sample has roughly 340,000 clones; about 14% occur a single time. The ten largest clones capture roughly 0.015% of the sample. Sequencing was carried out using naive CD4+ T cells from blood. This sample's cell subset or site label indicates: true naive CD4+ T cells. These receptors were collected from a young woman with type 1 diabetes.

The sample holds a few counts of this clone. The rearrangement uses TRBV7-7 and TRBJ2-1; 12 positions match TRBD2. With V trimmed by 5 bases and J by 10 bases, 12 bases remained unmatched. The CDR3 runs to 16 residues. Looked up from germline, CDR1 is SSHAT and CDR2 is FNYEAQ (reference sequence). This chain's CDR3 is CASSLRTSGVGGEQFF. In nucleotides, the CDR3 is TGTGCCAGCAGCCTCAGGACTAGCGGGGTCGGAGGGGAGCAGTTCTTC.

This clone occurred a few times. This chain uses TRBV30 with TRBJ1-1; perhaps TRBD1 as D (5 bases). The V gene lost 4 bases and the J gene lost 9 bases, with 12 bases spanning the gap. From germline, CDR1 is GTSNPN and CDR2 SVGIG (reference sequence). CDR3 size: 11 residues. This CDR3 is CAWNRDSQAFF. The CDR3 DNA reads as TGTGCCTGGAACCGGGACTCTCAAGCTTTCTTT.

The DNA of the CDR3 is TGCGCCAGCAGCCAAGAAGGTGCAGGGTTCACCTACAATGAGCAGTTCTTC. Translating gives CASSQEGAGFTYNEQFF. J is TRBJ2-1 and V is TRBV4-1, with D maybe TRBD1 (5 bases). The CDR3 runs to 17 residues. V gave up 0 bases and J gave up 2 bases, with 14 bases separating them. Germline loops: CDR1 MGHRA, CDR2 YSYEKL.

The table lists this clone with a few counts. The CDR3 loop is CASSLSLAGGGNEQFF. The CDR3 bases are TGCGCCAGCAGCTTGTCGCTAGCGGGAGGGGGAAATGAGCAGTTCTTC. This chain uses TRBV5-1 with TRBJ2-1; 12 positions match TRBD2. V gave up 1 base and J gave up 7 bases; unmatched junction bases: 6. The CDR3 has 16 residues. Germline CDR1 SGHRS, CDR2 YFSETQ.

The CDR3 is CASSRTGPNYGYTF. As DNA, the CDR3 is TGTGCCAGCAGTCGGACAGGACCTAACTATGGCTACACCTTC. The chain links TRBV6-5 to TRBJ1-2, with 7 bases lining up with TRBD1. The V segment lost 5 bases and the J segment 0 bases; nucleotides outside the gene matches: 3. Germline-derived CDR1 and CDR2 are MNHEY and SVGAGI. This CDR3 is built from 14 residues.

The sample holds a few counts of this clone. This chain joins TRBV20-1 and TRBJ1-5; D ambiguous. The V end was cut by 3 bases, the J end by 9 bases, with 6 bases between. Germline V gene data show CDR1 as DFQATT and CDR2 as SNEGSKA (reference sequence). The CDR3 has 10 amino acids. CDR3 in amino acids: CSASGPPQHF. The CDR3 DNA reads TGCAGTGCTAGCGGTCCGCCCCAGCATTTT.

This clone has more than one count but fewer than ten. The chain links TRBV5-4 to TRBJ1-1; TRBD1 aligns across 7 bases. The CDR3 consists of 14 residues. V lost 3 bases, J lost 10 bases, and 12 bases stayed unmatched. Per the germline V gene, CDR1 is SGHNT and CDR2 is YYREEE (reference sequence). CDR3 amino acids: CASSSDDRVRRAFF. DNA for the CDR3: TGTGCCAGCAGCTCAGACGACAGGGTGAGGAGAGCTTTCTTT.

V is TRBV5-1 and J is TRBJ2-5, with D unclear. In germline, CDR1 is SGHRS, CDR2 YFSETQ. V gave up 0 bases and J gave up 2 bases, with 5 bases separating them. The CDR3 covers 13 residues. DNA for the CDR3: TGCGCCAGCAGCTTGGCGCAGCAAGAGACCCAGTACTTC. It is translated as CASSLAQQETQYF.

This clone was counted only a few times. J is TRBJ2-1 and V is TRBV18, with 10 nucleotides matching TRBD2. The ends lost 4 bases at V and 7 bases at J; junction bases unmatched: 7. Germline CDR1 KGHSH, CDR2 LQKENI. The length of the CDR3 is 15 residues. The CDR3 sequence is CASSLLAGDGNEQFF. The CDR3 DNA reads as TGTGCCAGCTCACTGCTAGCGGGAGATGGGAATGAGCAGTTCTTC.

The chain recombines TRBV5-4 with TRBJ2-1; no reliable D call. Germline CDR1 reads SGHNT; CDR2 reads YYREEE (reference sequence). CDR3 length: 15 residues. Trimming removed 1 base from V and 4 bases from J, with 12 bases in between. CDR3 region: CASSLTGRPYNEQFF. The CDR3 bases are TGTGCCAGCAGCTTGACGGGTCGGCCGTACAATGAGCAGTTCTTC.

This clone was observed a handful of times. The chain links TRBV5-4 to TRBJ2-1, with 9 bases matching TRBD1. Trimming at V came to 0 bases and at J to 6 bases, leaving 7 bases not matched to a gene. Germline V CDR1 and CDR2: SGHNT, YYREEE (reference sequence). This CDR3 is built from 16 residues. CDR3 nucleotide sequence: TGTGCCAGCAGCTTGGAGTCCGGGACAGGGCGCAATGAGCAGTTCTTC. This gives the protein CASSLESGTGRNEQFF.

This clone has more than one count but fewer than ten. The chain combines TRBV7-3 with TRBJ2-5; 7 bases are a match to TRBD2. Germline CDR1 reads SGHTA; CDR2 reads FQGTGA. V shed 3 bases and J 1 base; nucleotides not matched to a gene: 2. The CDR3 is 14 amino acids. The chain's CDR3 is CASSLGGLQETQYF. The CDR3 DNA sequence: TGTGCCAGCAGCTTGGGAGGGCTCCAAGAGACCCAGTACTTC.

Here the CDR3 reads CASNPPGQSYEQYF. The CDR3 DNA sequence: TGTGCCAGCAACCCACCGGGACAGAGCTACGAGCAGTACTTC. The chain employs TRBV28 and TRBJ2-7; 7 bases fit TRBD1. The V gene end was trimmed by 7 bases and the J gene end by 3 bases; junction bases not matched to a gene: 9. Germline V gene lookup returns CDR1 MDHEN and CDR2 SYDVKM. The CDR3 is made up of 14 amino acids.

This clone turned up a few times. This sequence joins TRBV7-9 and TRBJ1-2, with unresolved D. This CDR3 comprises 13 residues. Germline V gives CDR1 SEHNR, CDR2 FQNEAQ (reference sequence). V was shortened by 8 bases and J by 7 bases, with 17 bases between the two germline ends. The CDR3 loop is CASGMMEGGGYTF. In DNA form, the CDR3 reads TGTGCCAGCGGAATGATGGAGGGCGGTGGCTACACCTTC.

This clone was found once. This chain links TRBV4-3 with TRBJ2-2; the D gene is possibly TRBD2 (6 bases). Germline CDR1 LGHNA, CDR2 YSLEER. V gave up 0 bases and J gave up 3 bases, with 14 bases separating them. The CDR3 covers 17 residues. The chain's CDR3 is CASSQDRAGRYTGELFF. The CDR3 region has the DNA TGCGCCAGCAGCCAAGATCGGGCGGGAAGGTACACCGGGGAGCTGTTTTTT.

This chain uses TRBV30 with TRBJ1-4, with no clear D. Trimming took off 0 bases at V and 4 bases at J, with 9 bases between the two ends. CDR3 length equals 14 residues. Germline CDR1 reads GTSNPN; CDR2 reads SVGIG (reference sequence). In nucleotides, the CDR3 is TGTGCCTGGAGTGTACAGACTATTAATGAAAAACTGTTTTTT. Translating gives CAWSVQTINEKLFF.

V is TRBV20-1 and J is TRBJ2-1, with TRBD1 identical over 7 bases. J lost 15 bases, V lost 3 bases, and 8 bases had no gene match. This CDR3 has 11 residues. Germline assignment: CDR1 DFQATT and CDR2 SNEGSKA (reference sequence). The CDR3 loop is CSARERTGAFF. The DNA of the CDR3 is TGCAGTGCTAGGGAGCGAACAGGGGCGTTCTTC.

This clone was counted between two and nine times. The chain's CDR3 is CASSRTSAYEQYF. The CDR3 region has the DNA TGTGCCAGCAGCAGGACTAGCGCCTACGAGCAGTACTTC. The rearrangement joins TRBV6-5 to TRBJ2-7, with 9 nucleotides matching TRBD2. The CDR3 sequence is 13 residues long. Germline trimming cut 6 bases from V and 2 bases from J; bases unmatched to any gene: 2. CDR1 and CDR2 (germline): MNHEY, SVGAGI.

The V gene is TRBV30, the J gene TRBJ1-2, with a weak D call TRBD1 (5 bases). The CDR3 consists of 13 residues. Per germline, CDR1 GTSNPN and CDR2 SVGIG (reference sequence). Trimming took 0 bases from V and 6 from J, leaving 11 bases between them. This chain's CDR3 is CAWSVGHQDGYTF. The DNA for the CDR3 is TGTGCCTGGAGTGTTGGACATCAGGATGGCTACACCTTC.

The chain is built from TRBV2 and TRBJ2-1; 7 bases are shared with TRBD2. From germline, CDR1 is SNHLY and CDR2 FYNNEI. This CDR3 contains 15 residues. V dropped 5 bases and J dropped 2; count of bases not matched to a gene: 6. The CDR3 here is CASSSLAGPYNEQFF. CDR3 coding DNA: TGTGCCAGCAGTTCTTTAGCGGGCCCCTACAATGAGCAGTTCTTC.

The chain joins TRBV30 to TRBJ1-5; D gene uncertain. Germline values: CDR1 GTSNPN, CDR2 SVGIG (reference sequence). CDR3 length: 14 amino acids. V lost 2 bases to trimming and J lost 2 bases, with 10 bases between them. The DNA of the CDR3 is TGTGCCTGGAGTTGGGGAGGCGGCAATCAGCCCCAGCATTTT. It encodes CAWSWGGGNQPQHF. Full variable domain (remainder filled in from reference TRBV30 and TRBJ1-5): SQTIHQWPATLVQPVGSPLSLECTVEGTSNPNLYWYRQAAGRGLQLLFYSVGIGQISSEVPQNLSASRPQDRQFILSSKKLLLSDSGFYLCAWSWGGGNQPQHFGDGTRLSIL.

This clone turned up a few times. V usage is TRBV7-9 and J usage is TRBJ1-2; perhaps TRBD1 as D (6 bases). The germline V gene has CDR1 SEHNR and CDR2 FQNEAQ (reference sequence). This CDR3 comprises 15 residues. Trimming left V 1 base short and J 1 base short, with 10 bases between. The CDR3: CASSLDGTLNYGYTF. The CDR3 coding sequence is TGTGCCAGCAGCTTAGACGGGACACTTAACTATGGCTACACCTTC.

The chain carries TRBV11-2 and TRBJ2-7, with 11 bases identical to TRBD1. The V segment lost 5 bases and the J segment 3 bases; nucleotides outside the gene matches: 9. CDR3 length: 16 residues. CDR1 is SGHAT, CDR2 FQNNGV, per germline. The CDR3: CASSEGRTGGIYEQYF. CDR3 in DNA: TGTGCCAGCAGCGAAGGGCGGACAGGGGGCATCTACGAGCAGTACTTC.

The chain employs TRBV7-9 and TRBJ1-1, with 8 bases that match TRBD1. The CDR3 loop spans 15 amino acids. CDR1 SEHNR and CDR2 FQNEAQ come from the germline V gene (reference sequence). The V gene end was trimmed by 5 bases and the J gene end by 2 bases; junction bases not matched to a gene: 7. CDR3 amino acids: CASSPRTGLNTEAFF. Written as DNA, the CDR3 is TGTGCCAGCAGCCCTCGGACAGGGTTAAACACTGAAGCTTTCTTT.

The V gene is TRBV29-1, the J gene TRBJ2-1, with 10 positions matching TRBD2. The V gene's germline CDR1 is SQVTM and CDR2 ANQGSEA. This CDR3 comprises 15 residues. V lost 6 bases to trimming and J lost 5 bases; unmatched junction nucleotides: 10. The CDR3 bases are TGCAGCGTGGGACCCGGACTAGCGGTCAACAATGAGCAGTTCTTC. This translates into CSVGPGLAVNNEQFF.

The chain uses TRBV5-6 and TRBJ2-7; D is undetermined. Trimming pared 2 bases from V and 3 bases from J, leaving 9 bases between. CDR1 and CDR2 from the germline V gene are SGHDT and YYEEEE. The CDR3 runs 13 residues. This CDR3 reads CASSFGLNYEQYV. The CDR3 DNA is TGTGCCAGCAGCTTTGGGTTGAACTACGAGCAGTACGTC.

The table lists this clone with a few counts. This chain joins TRBV5-1 and TRBJ2-3; 14 positions agree with TRBD2. The V gene's germline CDR1 is SGHRS and CDR2 YFSETQ. This CDR3 has 19 residues. Trimming at V came to 1 base and at J to 1 base, leaving 8 bases not matched to a gene. The CDR3 DNA reads as TGCGCCAGCAGCTTGTTCGTCGGGGGACTAGCGGGGGGCACAGATACGCAGTATTTT. Translated: CASSLFVGGLAGGTDTQYF.

This chain uses TRBV30 with TRBJ2-7; TRBD1 matches 7 bases. CDR1 is GTSNPN and CDR2 is SVGIG in the germline V gene (reference sequence). This CDR3 spans 14 amino acids. The ends lost 5 bases at V and 0 bases at J; junction bases unmatched: 7. CDR3 sequence reads: CAWVGRTGSYEQYF. In nucleotides, the CDR3 is TGTGCCTGGGTTGGGCGGACAGGCTCCTACGAGCAGTACTTC. The full variable domain, completed using reference TRBV30 and TRBJ2-7, is SQTIHQWPATLVQPVGSPLSLECTVEGTSNPNLYWYRQAAGRGLQLLFYSVGIGQISSEVPQNLSASRPQDRQFILSSKKLLLSDSGFYLCAWVGRTGSYEQYFGPGTRLTVT.

This chain links TRBV30 with TRBJ2-1; weak D call: TRBD2 (6 bases). The CDR3 is made up of 13 amino acids. The germline gives CDR1 GTSNPN, CDR2 SVGIG (reference sequence). Trimming took 4 bases from V and 12 from J, leaving 19 bases between them. The CDR3 nucleotides are TGTGCCTGGAACCCGACTTTGGAGGGGAGGCAGTTCTTC. Its translation: CAWNPTLEGRQFF.